Following are 8 T cell receptor beta chains from one sample sequenced in a study of tumor-infiltrating lymphocytes in primary liver carcinoma. It was unsorted whole blood that yielded blood RNA, and germline DNA was also extracted. Total RNA amounting to roughly 0.5 ug was the source from which TCR beta cDNA was made with a constant-region primer. Three nested multiplex PCR rounds of slightly modified ARM-PCR generated TCR beta libraries. PCR rounds one and two used TRBV1-TRBV30 forward primers with a C-beta reverse primer for 9 to 10 cycles each. TCRdb fed the multiplex PCR reads into MiXCR, producing one record per CDR3 protein. Of fewer than 350,000 distinct CDR3 sequences in the sample, 60% to 80% were seen once. The sample taken for sequencing was peripheral blood. These receptors were obtained from a middle-aged man with primary liver carcinoma and hepatitis B virus infection.

The chain links TRBV7-3 to TRBJ1-2, with TRBD1 as a possible D gene (6 bases). CDR3 length: 14 amino acids. V lost 2 bases, J lost 7 bases, and 14 bases lay in between. Germline V gene lookup returns CDR1 SGHTA and CDR2 FQGTGA. This CDR3 is CASSLDRTGTGYTF. The CDR3 coding sequence is TGTGCCAGCAGCTTAGACCGTACAGGGACTGGCTACACCTTC. Using reference TRBV7-3 and TRBJ1-2 for the parts outside the CDR3, the full variable domain is GAGVSQTPSNKVTEKGKYVELRCDPISGHTALYWYRQSLGQGPEFLIYFQGTGAADDSGLPNDRFFAVRPEGSVSTLKIQRTERGDSAVYLCASSLDRTGTGYTFGSGTRLTVV.

Turning to this clonotype: This sequence may be a read error, since a much larger clone differs from it by one base. The chain employs TRBV14 and TRBJ2-3; D is unresolved. The CDR3 spans 18 residues. From germline, CDR1 is SGHDN and CDR2 FVKESK. CDR3 sequence: CANSPHDSIISFTDTQYF. The DNA of the CDR3 is TGTGCCAACAGCCCCCATGACTCAATAATATCCTTCACAGATACGCAGTATTTT.

In the case of this clonotype: A read error is possible here, since a much larger clone lies one base away. The rearrangement links TRBV6-6 to TRBJ1-5; D might be TRBD1 (6 bases). The germline CDR1 and CDR2 sequences are MNHNY and SVGAGI (reference sequence). Between the trimmed V and J ends, which lost 7 bases and 5 bases, there was a span of 15 bases. The CDR3 contains 14 residues. CDR3 coding DNA: TGTGCCAGCAAACCTGTAGGGGGGTATCAGCCCCAGCATTTT. It specifies CASKPVGGYQPQHF.

This clonotype was counted between two and nine times. The CDR3 here is CASSLDQGRINQPKHF. In DNA form, the CDR3 reads TGTGCCAGCAGTTTAGACCAGGGACGGATCAATCAGCCTAAGCATTTT. The genes are TRBV28 and TRBJ1-5; D is perhaps TRBD1 (5 bases). Germline-derived CDR1 and CDR2 are MDHEN and SYDVKM. The CDR3 covers 16 residues. V lost 2 bases to trimming and J lost 14 bases, with 25 bases between them.

A word on this clonotype: Sequence at one end of the junction differs from germline and may be a read error. V and J are TRBV11-3 and TRBJ2-1; 7 positions match TRBD1. This CDR3 spans 15 amino acids. Germline V lookup: CDR1 SGHNT, CDR2 YENEEA. CDR3 sequence reads: CASSLRATQGNEQLF. The CDR3 bases are TGTGCCAGCAGCTTAAGAGCAACACAGGGGAATGAACAGCTCTTC.

The chain joins TRBV30 to TRBJ1-1; D is unresolved. The CDR3 is 11 residues long. The germline CDR1 and CDR2 sequences are GTSNPN and SVGIG (reference sequence). Trimming removed 4 bases at V and 6 bases at J, with 9 bases between. The CDR3 loop reads CAWIGWPEAFF. The CDR3 region has the DNA TGTGCCTGGATTGGTTGGCCTGAAGCTTTCTTT.

Points on this clonotype: A read error may explain this, as a much larger clone is one base away. The chain recombines TRBV29-1 with TRBJ2-1; D is undetermined. The CDR3 extends over 13 amino acids. The germline V gene has CDR1 SQVTM and CDR2 ANQGSEA. V dropped 5 bases and J dropped 2 bases, with 10 bases sitting between them. The CDR3 DNA follows: TGCAGCGTTTATTCAGACACCTACAATGAGCAGTTCTTC. It yields the protein CSVYSDTYNEQFF.

To note about this clonotype: A much larger clone is a single base away; this may be a read error. V is TRBV4-2 and J is TRBJ1-2; TRBD1 agrees at 8 bases. This CDR3 region has 14 residues. Germline CDR1 LGHNA, CDR2 YNFKEQ. CDR3: CASSQEDRENGCTF. In DNA form, the CDR3 reads TGTGCCAGCAGCCAAGAGGACAGGGAAAATGGCTGCACCTTC.